This T cell receptor (beta chain) was recorded in a study of OX40 agonist ivuxolimab in advanced cancers. Assay used: immunoSEQ multiplex PCR; TCRdb lists only in-frame clones, some missing. The data show roughly 65,000 clones, with roughly 87% seen just once and less than 0.4% held by the top ten. V was pared by 5 bases and J by 2 bases, with 6 bases between. This CDR3 is built from 12 residues. Looked up from germline, CDR1 is LNHDA and CDR2 is SQIVND (reference sequence). The chain carries TRBV19 and TRBJ1-2; D gene unclear. This specimen was CD4+ or CD8+ T cells sorted from blood, taken in a trial of the OX40 agonist ivuxolimab. This TCR derives from an adult with an advanced solid tumor such as melanoma, head and neck, liver or kidney cancer. In nucleotides, the CDR3 is TGTGCCAGTAGTCCACAGAACTATGGCTACACCTTC. Its protein product is CASSPQNYGYTF.